The present T cell receptor beta chain was sequenced within a study of metastatic and nonmetastatic thyroid tumors. As for the study in general: Comparison of repertoires was carried out across blood and tumor or nodule tissue from malignant and benign thyroid patients. Notes on the study in general: Malignant thyroid tumors reportedly exceeded benign nodules significantly in TCR beta diversity, with the difference appearing in blood and tumor.

This clone showed up many times. Its antigen is currently unknown. This CDR3 has 17 residues. Germline V gives CDR1 LGHNA, CDR2 YNFKEQ. Trimming pared 4 bases from V and 4 bases from J, leaving 23 bases between. Not a single patient had been given any form of treatment at any point before undergoing thyroid surgery. In the original processing: A classifier of distant metastasis in papillary thyroid cancer was built from CDR3 differences (across clinicopathological groups). With MiXCR, TCRdb called clones anew from the PCR reads. These V and J calls originate from TCRdb's pipeline instead of the authors' own analysis. The table shows under 50,000 clones, with over 20% occurring only once.

Material: blood. The receptor was isolated from a male donor with papillary thyroid cancer or a benign thyroid nodule (not recorded which). Some clones in this sample may be carry-over from other donors' samples. The chain combines TRBV4-2 with TRBJ2-7; TRBD2 might be the D (6 bases). The CDR3 coding sequence is TGTGCCAGCAGCCCACGAACCAATCGGGGGACCGATTACGAGCAGTACTTC. It encodes CASSPRTNRGTDYEQYF.